This TCR beta chain was captured by sequencing in a study of beta chain features in type 1 diabetes. Every isolated RNA sample was fully reverse transcribed, so sequencing captured expressed TCRB transcripts. Here immunoSEQ multiplex PCR was the method, and the copy in TCRdb shows in-frame clones only, minus some. The top ten clones hold roughly 1% of a sample with 300,000 to 350,000 clones, roughly a tenth of them seen once. Every participating donor gave one draw, a heparinised blood sample averaging approximately 110 mL. Trimming removed 4 bases from V and 5 bases from J, with 9 bases in between. This CDR3 comprises 12 residues. Germline lookup yields CDR1 SGHTA and CDR2 FQGNSA. This clone was counted a few times. What it recognizes is unknown. Notes on the study in general: Shorter TCRB CDR3s, moderately but significantly so, marked every one of the four CD4+ subsets in Type 1 diabetes patients. Patients showed naive, central memory and Treg TCRB repertoires that appeared more similar than those of healthy donors.

This clonotype was obtained from a man aged 25 to 45 with type 1 diabetes. The chain couples TRBV7-2 to TRBJ2-7, with D tentatively TRBD1 (5 bases). Sample: central memory CD4+ T cells from blood. The CDR3 coding sequence is TGTGCCAGCAGCTCCATCAGGGACGAGCAGTACTTC. Translation: CASSSIRDEQYF.